The present entry profiles one T cell receptor (beta chain) with its context. This specimen belongs to a study of OX40 agonist ivuxolimab in advanced cancers. Sequenced by immunoSEQ multiplex PCR; TCRdb stores in-frame clones only, minus some. Among 14,000 to 15,000 clones, about 80% were seen once, and the ten largest hold roughly 34%. This CDR3 is 12 amino acids long. Trimming removed 5 bases at V and 0 bases at J, with 4 bases between. Per the germline V gene, CDR1 is SNHLY and CDR2 is FYNNEI. Sequencing used CD4+ or CD8+ T cells sorted from blood, obtained in a trial of the OX40 agonist ivuxolimab. V gene TRBV2 combines with J gene TRBJ2-5; D not certain. The TCR comes from an adult with an advanced solid tumor such as melanoma, head and neck, liver or kidney cancer. This CDR3 is CASSWDQETQYF. CDR3 in DNA: TGTGCCAGCAGTTGGGACCAAGAGACCCAGTACTTC.